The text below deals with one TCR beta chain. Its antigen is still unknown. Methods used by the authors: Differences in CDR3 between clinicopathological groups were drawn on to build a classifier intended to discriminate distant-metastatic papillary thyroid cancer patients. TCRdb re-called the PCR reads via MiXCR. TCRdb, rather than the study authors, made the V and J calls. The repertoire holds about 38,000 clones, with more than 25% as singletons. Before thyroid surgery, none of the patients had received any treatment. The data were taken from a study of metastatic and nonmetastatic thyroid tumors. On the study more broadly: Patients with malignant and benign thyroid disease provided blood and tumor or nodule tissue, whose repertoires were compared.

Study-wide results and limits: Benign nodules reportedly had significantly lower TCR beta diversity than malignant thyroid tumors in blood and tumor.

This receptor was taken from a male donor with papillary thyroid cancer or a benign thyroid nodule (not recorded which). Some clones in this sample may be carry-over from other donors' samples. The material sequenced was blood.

For the CDR3, the DNA is TGTGCCAGCGGGCAAGACGGCACAGAGGGGACTAGCGGGAGGGTGAGCTACGAGCAGTACTTC. Translating gives CASGQDGTEGTSGRVSYEQYF. This chain joins TRBV6-4 and TRBJ2-7; 16 positions match TRBD2. V trimming: 8 bases; J trimming: 3 bases; junction bases outside the gene matches: 22. This CDR3 comprises 21 residues. Germline lookup yields CDR1 MRHNA and CDR2 SNTAGT.